What follows is one TCR beta chain and its context. The antigen is unknown. Blood donors of median age around 60 years (range roughly 21-80), roughly 52% of them female, formed the healthy controls. Trimming pared 6 bases from V and 2 bases from J, leaving 8 bases between. The CDR3 contains 13 residues. The germline gives CDR1 MDHEN, CDR2 SYDVKM. This sample was taken from a study of somatic mutations in cytotoxic T cells in rheumatoid arthritis. In the study overall: Flow sorting of some V beta antibody-stained T cells reached nearly 100% purity, with V beta1+ cells also TCRB-sequenced.

Overall study results and limits: Statistical analysis of the slight TRBV07 underrepresentation in rheumatoid arthritis patients did not adjust for multiple comparisons.

Only in-frame clones appear in the TCRdb table, and some are missing; sequencing was by immunoSEQ multiplex PCR. The sample holds roughly 35,000 clones, more than 80% seen once. The sequenced sample was CD8+ T cells sorted from blood. This sequence joins TRBV28 and TRBJ1-3; no definite D call. The source is a man aged 40-49 years in good health. The CDR3: CASSSAAGNTIYF. The CDR3 nucleotides read TGTGCCAGCAGCTCGGCGGCTGGAAACACCATATATTTT.